A single sample gave rise to the 28 T cell receptor beta chains below, sequenced in a study of shared clonotypes between healthy human individuals. Assay used: immunoSEQ multiplex PCR; TCRdb lists only in-frame clones, some missing. This sample has 1.5 million to 1.9 million clones, with around 98% found just once. Sequencing was carried out using naive CD4+ T cells sorted from blood. Subset reported: CD45RA+ positively selected. The receptor set was obtained from a man younger than 45 in good health.

V and J are TRBV5-6 and TRBJ2-2; D unclear. V lost 1 base, J lost 0 bases, and 19 bases lay in between. The germline V gene encodes CDR1 SGHDT and CDR2 YYEEEE. This CDR3 comprises 19 residues. CDR3 coding DNA: TGTGCCAGCAGCTTGTATTGGCAGGCCGTAAAACCGAACACCGGGGAGCTGTTTTTT. Residues: CASSLYWQAVKPNTGELFF.

The CDR3 DNA sequence: TGTGCCACCAGCAGAGATTGGGCAGGCCGCACAGATACGCAGTATTTT. Residues: CATSRDWAGRTDTQYF. The rearrangement links TRBV15 to TRBJ2-3; no reliable D call. This CDR3 has 16 residues. Per the germline V gene, CDR1 is LNHNV and CDR2 is YYDKDF (reference sequence). Trimming stripped 0 bases from V and 1 base from J, with 11 bases between.

The genes are TRBV10-3 and TRBJ2-7; D perhaps matches TRBD2 (5 bases). The CDR3 is 16 residues long. Germline V gives CDR1 ENHRY, CDR2 SYGVKD. V dropped 6 bases and J dropped 5 bases, with 23 bases sitting between them. This chain's CDR3 is CAISQSGKGSYHEQYF. In nucleotides, the CDR3 is TGTGCCATCAGCCAGTCCGGGAAAGGCAGTTACCACGAGCAGTACTTC.

V is TRBV9 and J is TRBJ1-4; 10 nucleotides match TRBD1. From germline, CDR1 is SGDLS and CDR2 YYNGEE. The length of the CDR3 is 14 residues. Unmatched junction bases numbered 4, after V lost 4 bases and J lost 7 bases. CDR3 loop: CASSSGQGSEKLFF. The CDR3 DNA follows: TGTGCCAGCAGCTCGGGACAGGGGAGTGAAAAACTGTTTTTT.

The rearrangement uses TRBV7-9 and TRBJ1-5; D remains unclear. Looked up from germline, CDR1 is SEHNR and CDR2 is FQNEAQ (reference sequence). V was trimmed by 5 bases and J by 6 bases, leaving 20 bases between them. CDR3 size: 16 residues. The CDR3 DNA reads TGTGCCAGCAGCCCCACGGGCGGATCCAGTATTCAGCCCCAGCATTTT. It encodes CASSPTGGSSIQPQHF. The variable domain in full, completed from reference TRBV7-9 and TRBJ1-5, reads DTGVSQNPRHKITKRGQNVTFRCDPISEHNRLYWYRQTLGQGPEFLTYFQNEAQLEKSRLLSDRFSAERPKGSFSTLEIQRTEQGDSAMYLCASSPTGGSSIQPQHFGDGTRLSIL.

J is TRBJ1-2 and V is TRBV28, with a weak D call TRBD1 (5 bases). V was shortened by 11 bases and J by 0 bases, with 19 bases between the two germline ends. CDR3 length equals 15 residues. Germline loops: CDR1 MDHEN, CDR2 SYDVKM. The CDR3 here is CACTRQFSANYGYTF. CDR3 DNA sequence: TGTGCCTGTACGAGACAGTTTTCAGCTAACTATGGCTACACCTTC.

The chain recombines TRBV18 with TRBJ2-2; D unclear. Trimming pared 5 bases from V and 4 bases from J, leaving 8 bases between. The CDR3 extends over 13 amino acids. Germline V lookup: CDR1 KGHSH, CDR2 LQKENI. The CDR3 spells CASSYGRTGELFF. CDR3 nucleotide sequence: TGTGCCAGCTCATACGGACGCACCGGGGAGCTGTTTTTT.

The chain recombines TRBV27 with TRBJ2-7; perhaps TRBD1 as D (6 bases). Germline assignment: CDR1 MNHEY and CDR2 SMNVEV (reference sequence). V lost 8 bases and J 2 bases, leaving 10 bases between the germline ends. The CDR3 has 12 residues. CDR3 nucleotides: TGTGCCAGCGGAAGGACAGCCTACGAGCAGTACTTC. Translated: CASGRTAYEQYF.

V and J are TRBV6-5 and TRBJ2-7; D might be TRBD2 (6 bases). V lost 4 bases, J lost 0 bases, and 13 bases lay in between. Germline V gene sequence: CDR1 MNHEY, CDR2 SVGAGI. This CDR3 comprises 15 residues. The CDR3 reads CASSSIGGVSYEQYF. DNA of the CDR3: TGTGCCAGCAGTTCCATCGGCGGGGTCTCCTACGAGCAGTACTTC.

The CDR3 loop is CAWAGQRPYEQYF. The DNA of the CDR3 is TGTGCCTGGGCCGGACAGAGGCCCTACGAGCAGTACTTC. The chain joins TRBV30 to TRBJ2-7; TRBD1 might be the D (6 bases). This CDR3 comprises 13 residues. Trimming took 5 bases from V and 2 from J, leaving 13 bases between them. The germline V gene has CDR1 GTSNPN and CDR2 SVGIG (reference sequence).

As for this clone: The sample has other DNA sequences that encode this CDR3 too. The chain is built from TRBV2 and TRBJ1-5, with D unresolved. Between the trimmed V and J ends, which lost 1 base and 7 bases, there was a span of 8 bases. This CDR3 region has 13 residues. Germline CDR1 is SNHLY and CDR2 is FYNNEI. The CDR3 spells CASSEEVGQPQHF. In DNA form, the CDR3 reads TGTGCCAGCAGTGAAGAGGTGGGCCAGCCCCAGCATTTT.

Written as DNA, the CDR3 is TGTGCCATCAGGGGACTAGCGGAAACCTCCTACGAGCAGTACTTC. This encodes CAIRGLAETSYEQYF. The chain carries TRBV10-3 and TRBJ2-7; 11 bases agree with TRBD2. This CDR3 has 15 residues. Germline V gives CDR1 ENHRY, CDR2 SYGVKD. V lost 6 bases to trimming and J lost 0 bases; unmatched junction nucleotides: 4.

The chain is built from TRBV19 and TRBJ2-1, with D possibly being TRBD1 or TRBD2 (5 bases each). There are 14 residues in the CDR3. V lost 1 base to trimming and J lost 9 bases, with 13 bases between them. Per germline, CDR1 LNHDA and CDR2 SQIVND (reference sequence). CDR3 region: CASSIARGEGEQFF. The CDR3 nucleotides read TGTGCCAGTAGTATAGCTAGAGGGGAAGGTGAGCAGTTCTTC.

The V and J genes are TRBV21-1 and TRBJ2-5; the D call TRBD2 from the table was never checked on the DNA. TRBV21-1 is classified as a pseudogene. The CDR3 sequence is 17 residues long. For the CDR3, the DNA is TGTGCCAGCAGCAGAAAAACTAGCGGGAGATACCAAGAGACCCAGTACTTC. Its protein product is CASSRKTSGRYQETQYF.

The rearrangement links TRBV28 to TRBJ2-7; TRBD1 agrees at 7 bases. Trimming took 4 bases from V and 6 from J; bases not matched to a gene: 6. The germline gives CDR1 MDHEN, CDR2 SYDVKM. The CDR3 extends over 13 amino acids. Written as DNA, the CDR3 is TGTGCCAGCAGTTCCACAGGGGTCCGCGAGCAGTACTTC. Translated, it gives CASSSTGVREQYF. Supplemented by reference TRBV28 and TRBJ2-7, the full variable domain reads DVKVTQSSRYLVKRTGEKVFLECVQDMDHENMFWYRQDPGLGLRLIYFSYDVKMKEKGDIPEGYSVSREKKERFSLILESASTNQTSMYLCASSSTGVREQYFGPGTRLTVT.

The gene calls are TRBV19 and TRBJ2-7; D is possibly TRBD2 (6 bases). Trimming took off 3 bases at V and 6 bases at J, with 12 bases between the two ends. Per the germline V gene, CDR1 is LNHDA and CDR2 is SQIVND (reference sequence). There are 13 residues in the CDR3. This chain's CDR3 is CASSIGGTAEQYF. CDR3 nucleotide sequence: TGTGCCAGTAGTATTGGCGGGACTGCCGAGCAGTACTTC.

Many counts were recorded for this clone. V is TRBV4-3 and J is TRBJ1-5; 7 bases are a match to TRBD1. Germline CDR1 and CDR2: LGHNA and YSLEER. The length of the CDR3 is 15 residues. V shed 1 base, J shed 4 bases, and the junction held 4 bases outside the gene matches. The CDR3, as DNA: TGCGCCAGCAGCCAAGCGGCAGGGGGAAATCAGCCCCAGCATTTT. Translated: CASSQAAGGNQPQHF.

CDR3 residues: CSDRRDSPRGPQFF. The CDR3, as DNA: TGCAGCGACCGCCGGGACTCCCCGAGGGGGCCTCAGTTCTTC. The chain carries TRBV29-1 and TRBJ2-1, with D maybe TRBD1 (7 bases). V dropped 7 bases and J dropped 13 bases, with 26 bases sitting between them. This CDR3 region has 14 residues. CDR1 and CDR2 from the germline V gene are SQVTM and ANQGSEA.

For the CDR3, the DNA is TGTGCCAGCAGTTTAACAGGGGAAATCTACGAGCAGTACTTC. This translates into CASSLTGEIYEQYF. This chain connects TRBV28 to TRBJ2-7; 7 bases map to TRBD1. CDR1 is MDHEN and CDR2 is SYDVKM in the germline V gene. V shed 2 bases and J 3 bases; nucleotides not matched to a gene: 4. The CDR3 runs to 14 residues.

This sequence joins TRBV25-1 and TRBJ1-2; TRBD1 matches 7 bases. The CDR3 sequence is 15 residues long. Germline V gene lookup returns CDR1 MGHDK and CDR2 SYGVNS. V lost 6 bases, J lost 3 bases, and 10 bases stayed unmatched. CDR3 residues: CASSTFEGAYYGYTF. The CDR3 coding sequence is TGTGCCAGCAGCACTTTTGAGGGGGCTTACTATGGCTACACCTTC.

The chain couples TRBV19 to TRBJ2-1; D is unresolved. This CDR3 is 13 amino acids long. Looked up from germline, CDR1 is LNHDA and CDR2 is SQIVND (reference sequence). V was cut by 3 bases and J by 3 bases, with 6 bases left in between. CDR3 sequence reads: CASSIPDYNEQFF. As DNA, the CDR3 is TGTGCCAGTAGTATCCCCGACTACAATGAGCAGTTCTTC.

The chain uses TRBV7-9 and TRBJ1-5; the D is unclear. Germline CDR1 SEHNR, CDR2 FQNEAQ (reference sequence). With 1 base removed from V and 7 bases from J, the gap between germline ends came to 5 bases. The CDR3 spans 12 residues. The CDR3 protein is CASSLDSQPQHF. The CDR3 DNA is TGTGCCAGCAGCTTAGACAGCCAGCCCCAGCATTTT.

The genes are TRBV9 and TRBJ2-1, with TRBD2 identical over 8 bases. The germline gives CDR1 SGDLS, CDR2 YYNGEE. The V segment lost 1 base and the J segment 6 bases; nucleotides outside the gene matches: 12. The CDR3 has 17 residues. The CDR3 DNA follows: TGTGCCAGCAGCGTAAGCCCCCAGGGGACTAGGCTCAATGAGCAGTTCTTC. Its translation is CASSVSPQGTRLNEQFF.

The CDR3 spells CASSPQGTDTQYF. The CDR3 DNA reads TGTGCCAGCAGCCCACAGGGGACAGATACGCAGTATTTT. J is TRBJ2-3 and V is TRBV5-6, with 7 bases matching TRBD1. CDR1 and CDR2 from the germline V gene are SGHDT and YYEEEE. The CDR3 totals 13 residues. V shed 4 bases, J shed 3 bases, and the junction held 2 bases outside the gene matches.

The chain couples TRBV10-3 to TRBJ2-1, with TRBD1 matching over 7 bases. From germline, CDR1 is ENHRY and CDR2 SYGVKD. With V trimmed by 10 bases and J by 2 bases, 5 bases remained unmatched. CDR3 length: 13 residues. CDR3 nucleotides: TGTGCCACCACAGGGGCGGCCTACAATGAGCAGTTCTTC. This sequence encodes CATTGAAYNEQFF.

This chain links TRBV7-8 with TRBJ2-3, with D unresolved. Trimming removed 3 bases from V and 6 bases from J, with 7 bases in between. The CDR3 spans 12 residues. CDR1 and CDR2 (germline): SGHVS, FQNEAQ. CDR3 nucleotides: TGTGCCAGCAGCTTCCAGATGGATACGCAGTATTTT. Translated, it gives CASSFQMDTQYF.

The rearrangement links TRBV19 to TRBJ2-1, with TRBD2 matching 14 bases. The CDR3 is 16 amino acids. Germline V lookup: CDR1 LNHDA, CDR2 SQIVND (reference sequence). After removal of 5 bases from V and 5 bases from J, the junction contained 5 bases not matched to a gene. CDR3 coding DNA: TGTGCCAGTAGTTCCCGACTAGCGGGAGGGGACAATGAGCAGTTCTTC. Amino acids: CASSSRLAGGDNEQFF.

The rearrangement uses TRBV30 and TRBJ2-5; D gene uncertain. CDR3 length equals 14 residues. Germline CDR1 is GTSNPN and CDR2 is SVGIG (reference sequence). Trimming stripped 3 bases from V and 0 bases from J, with 11 bases between. CDR3 sequence reads: CAWRGINYQETQYF. Here the CDR3 DNA reads TGTGCCTGGAGGGGCATAAACTACCAAGAGACCCAGTACTTC.